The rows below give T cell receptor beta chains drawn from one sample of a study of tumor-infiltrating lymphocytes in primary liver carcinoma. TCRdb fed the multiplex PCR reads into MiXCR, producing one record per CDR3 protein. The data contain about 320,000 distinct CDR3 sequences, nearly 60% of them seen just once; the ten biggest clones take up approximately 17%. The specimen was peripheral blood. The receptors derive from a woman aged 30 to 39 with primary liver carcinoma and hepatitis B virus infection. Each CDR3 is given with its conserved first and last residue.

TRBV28	CASSWGQGACGYTF
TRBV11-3	CASSPRDILYEQYF
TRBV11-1	CASSLARARISGTEQYF
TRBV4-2	CASSPSGLAGGPEETQYF
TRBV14	CASNRMYEQYF
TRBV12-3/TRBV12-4	CASSTTSGSPYEQYF
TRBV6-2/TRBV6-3	CASSSLDYPYNEQFF
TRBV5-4	CASSLQGAGDTQYF
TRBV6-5	CASSSLASGRRSYEQYF
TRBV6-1	CASRTVQRDTGELFF
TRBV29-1	CSVAASGVRENLFF
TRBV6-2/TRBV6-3	CASSVQGPQETQYF
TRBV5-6	CASSLGGLQQYF
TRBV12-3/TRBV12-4	CASSSPGRGQYF
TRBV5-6	CASSFMNTEAFF
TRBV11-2	CTSSPARTRSPGDTQYF
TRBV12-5	CASGLWGVHEQFF
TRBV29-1	CSVVRGSGANVLTF
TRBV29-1	CSVEDLGGPRETQYF
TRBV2	CASTRRGSLINEQFF
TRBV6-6	CASSPFSKTIYF
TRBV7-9	CASNPTRGASSTDTQYF
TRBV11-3	CASSLDLRGLAGGLYHNEQFF
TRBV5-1	CVSSSNKNIQYF
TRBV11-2	CASSSLGQFNSPPHF
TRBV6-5	CASSYSRIANTEAFF
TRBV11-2	CASSRSSYGYTF
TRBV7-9	CASSSQLSSYNEQFF
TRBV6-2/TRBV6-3	CASSPGTSGKNIQYF
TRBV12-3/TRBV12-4	CASSWISSSYEQYF